These 10 T cell receptor beta chains were all obtained from the same sample, sequenced in a study of glioma-infiltrating T cells. Using RNA template, CDR3s of TCR alpha and beta were amplified with iRepertoire arm-PCR. TCRdb ran MiXCR on the multiplex PCR reads and lists one entry per CDR3 protein. The sample includes more than 300,000 distinct CDR3 sequences, 41% of them seen just once. Material for sequencing was glioma tissue, nonneoplastic brain tissue, or PBMCs (not recorded which). These receptor sequences come from a human donor with low-grade glioma or glioblastoma, undergoing nonglioma brain surgery, or in good health (not recorded which).

This clonotype was recorded many times. This chain joins TRBV6-1 and TRBJ2-1, with 12 bases that match TRBD1. Trimming at V came to 5 bases and at J to 7 bases, leaving 9 bases not matched to a gene. Germline CDR1 and CDR2: MNHNS and SASEGT. This CDR3 comprises 16 residues. CDR3 coding DNA: TGTGCCAGCAGTCCTAGTGGGGGACAGGGGGCGAATGAGCAGTTCTTC. Protein: CASSPSGGQGANEQFF.

The chain couples TRBV12-3 or TRBV12-4 to TRBJ2-5; D remains unclear. V lost 5 bases to trimming and J lost 4 bases, with 11 bases between them. The CDR3 contains 13 residues. CDR3 sequence: CASSPRTPETQYF. CDR3 sequence (DNA): TGTGCCAGCAGTCCCCGCACCCCAGAGACCCAGTACTTC.

This clonotype turned up a few times. The chain recombines TRBV7-2 with TRBJ1-6; the D is unclear. The germline CDR1 and CDR2 sequences are SGHTA and FQGNSA. Trimming cost V 5 bases and J 11 bases, with 10 bases left between them. CDR3 length: 12 amino acids. As DNA, the CDR3 is TGTGCCAGCAGCGCAACAAGGGCACCCCTCCACTTT. Amino acids: CASSATRAPLHF.

Points on this clonotype: A much larger clone lies one base from this, so it may be a read error. The rearrangement uses TRBV4-3 and TRBJ1-1; no clear D. This CDR3 has 13 residues. V was pared by 4 bases and J by 10 bases, with 16 bases between. Germline V gene lookup returns CDR1 LGHNA and CDR2 YSLEER. DNA for the CDR3: TGCGCCAGCAGCCCCTCATTAGTGCTAGCAGCTTTCTTT. It yields the protein CASSPSLVLAAFF.

The V and J genes are TRBV10-3 and TRBJ1-1, with no clear D. V gave up 4 bases and J gave up 3 bases, with 6 bases separating them. CDR3 length: 12 amino acids. Germline CDR1 and CDR2: ENHRY and SYGVKD. CDR3 protein: CAISAWDTEAFF. In DNA, the CDR3 is TGTGCCATCAGTGCATGGGACACTGAAGCTTTCTTT.

For this clonotype: No conserved phenylalanine or tryptophan ends this CDR3, so it is likely a read error. The chain is built from TRBV28 and TRBJ2-2; D uncertain. Between the trimmed V and J ends, which lost 8 bases and 0 bases, there was a span of 7 bases. This CDR3 region has 13 residues. CDR1 and CDR2 from the germline V gene are MDHEN and SYDVKM. The CDR3 loop is CASGWTNTGELFL. The CDR3 region has the DNA TGTGCCAGCGGATGGACGAACACCGGGGAGCTGTTTCTT.

The table lists this clonotype with many counts. The chain is built from TRBV6-2 or TRBV6-3 and TRBJ2-7; perhaps TRBD2 as D (5 bases). Germline V CDR1 and CDR2: MNHEY, SVGEGT. Trimming took 2 bases from V and 4 from J, leaving 12 bases between them. The length of the CDR3 is 14 residues. The CDR3 coding sequence is TGTGCCAGCAGTTACGGAGGACTCGGGTACGAGCAGTACTTC. The encoded protein is CASSYGGLGYEQYF.

This chain uses TRBV28 with TRBJ2-7; 13 bases line up with TRBD2. CDR3 length equals 18 residues. In germline, CDR1 is MDHEN, CDR2 SYDVKM. V was clipped by 6 bases and J by 1 base; unmatched bases: 12. In nucleotides, the CDR3 is TGTGCCAGCAGCCTAGGGACTAGCGGGATGGCCTCATCCTACGAGCAGTACTTC. Protein product: CASSLGTSGMASSYEQYF.

This clonotype appeared a few times. The genes are TRBV7-6 and TRBJ2-7, with no clear D. There are 13 residues in the CDR3. Trimming removed 1 base from V and 7 bases from J, with 11 bases in between. Germline V gene sequence: CDR1 SGHVS, CDR2 FNYEAQ. DNA for the CDR3: TGTGCCAGCAGCTTAGTCTCGGTTGGGGAGCAGTACTTC. Translating gives CASSLVSVGEQYF.

In regard to this clonotype: This clone may be a read error of a much larger clone one base away. The genes are TRBV7-2 and TRBJ1-1; 8 bases line up with TRBD1. Germline V lookup: CDR1 SGHTA, CDR2 FQGNSA. This CDR3 has 15 amino acids. CDR3 nucleotides: TGTGCCAGCAGTTATCCGGGACAGGAGAACACTAAAGCTTTCTTT. It is translated as CASSYPGQENTKAFF.